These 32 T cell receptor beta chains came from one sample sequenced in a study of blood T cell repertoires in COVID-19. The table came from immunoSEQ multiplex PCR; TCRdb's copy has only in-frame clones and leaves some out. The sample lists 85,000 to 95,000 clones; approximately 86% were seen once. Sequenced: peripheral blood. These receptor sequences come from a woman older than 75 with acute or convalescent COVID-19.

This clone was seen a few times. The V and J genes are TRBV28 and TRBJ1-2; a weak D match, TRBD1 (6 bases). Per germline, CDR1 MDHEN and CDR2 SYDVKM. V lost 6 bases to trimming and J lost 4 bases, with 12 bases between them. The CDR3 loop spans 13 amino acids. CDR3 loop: CASSLGQRYGYTF. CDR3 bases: TGTGCCAGCAGCCTAGGACAGCGCTATGGCTACACCTTC.

The CDR3 here is CASNPTPDTEAFF. The CDR3 DNA reads TGTGCCAGCAACCCTACGCCGGACACTGAAGCTTTCTTT. This chain uses TRBV5-4 with TRBJ1-1; D not certain. V shed 6 bases and J shed 3 bases, with 12 bases lying between them. The CDR3 loop spans 13 amino acids. Germline assignment: CDR1 SGHNT and CDR2 YYREEE (reference sequence).

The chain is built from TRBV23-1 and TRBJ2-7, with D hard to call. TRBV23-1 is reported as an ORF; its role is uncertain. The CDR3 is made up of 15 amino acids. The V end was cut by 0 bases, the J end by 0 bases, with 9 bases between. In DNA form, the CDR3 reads TGCGCCAGCAGTCAATCGGGCAGCCCCTCCTACGAGCAGTACTTC. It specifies CASSQSGSPSYEQYF.

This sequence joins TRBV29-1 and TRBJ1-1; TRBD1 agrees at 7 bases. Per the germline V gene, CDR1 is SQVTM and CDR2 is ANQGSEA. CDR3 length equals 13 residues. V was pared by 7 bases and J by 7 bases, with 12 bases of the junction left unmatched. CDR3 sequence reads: CSAWRQGVSEAFF. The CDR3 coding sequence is TGCAGCGCCTGGCGACAGGGAGTTAGTGAAGCTTTCTTT.

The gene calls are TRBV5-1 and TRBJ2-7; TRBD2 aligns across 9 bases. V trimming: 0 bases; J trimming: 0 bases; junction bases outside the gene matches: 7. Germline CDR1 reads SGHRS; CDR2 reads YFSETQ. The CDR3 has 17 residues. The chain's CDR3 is CASSLALRAGGSYEQYF. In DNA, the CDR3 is TGCGCCAGCAGCTTGGCATTACGAGCGGGGGGCTCCTACGAGCAGTACTTC.

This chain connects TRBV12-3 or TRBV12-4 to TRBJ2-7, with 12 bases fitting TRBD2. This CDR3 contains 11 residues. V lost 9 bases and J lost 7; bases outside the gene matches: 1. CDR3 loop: CASTSGGEQYF. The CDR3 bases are TGTGCCAGTACTAGCGGGGGGGAGCAGTACTTC.

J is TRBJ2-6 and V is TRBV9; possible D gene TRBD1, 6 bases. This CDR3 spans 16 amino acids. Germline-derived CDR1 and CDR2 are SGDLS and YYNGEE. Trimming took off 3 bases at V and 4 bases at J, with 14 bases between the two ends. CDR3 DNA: TGTGCCAGCAGCGCTAACAGGGTTGCCGGGGCCAACGTCCTGACTTTC. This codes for CASSANRVAGANVLTF.

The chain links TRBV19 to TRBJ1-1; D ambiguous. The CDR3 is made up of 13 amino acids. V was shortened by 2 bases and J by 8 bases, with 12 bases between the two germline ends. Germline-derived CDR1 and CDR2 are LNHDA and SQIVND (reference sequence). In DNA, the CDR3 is TGTGCCAGTAGTATAAGGGAGTTGGGAGAAGCTTTCTTT. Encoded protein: CASSIRELGEAFF.

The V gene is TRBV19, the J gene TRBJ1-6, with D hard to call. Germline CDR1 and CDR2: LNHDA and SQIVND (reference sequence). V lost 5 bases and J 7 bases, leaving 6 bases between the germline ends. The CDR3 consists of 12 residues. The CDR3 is CASSAGNSPLHF. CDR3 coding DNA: TGTGCCAGTAGTGCGGGGAATTCACCCCTCCACTTT.

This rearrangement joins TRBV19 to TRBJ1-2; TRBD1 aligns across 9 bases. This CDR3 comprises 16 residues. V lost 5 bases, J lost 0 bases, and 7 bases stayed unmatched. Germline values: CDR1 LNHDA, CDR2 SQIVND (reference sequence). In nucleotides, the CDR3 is TGTGCCAGTAGTTCCACCCGACAGGGGGCTAACTATGGCTACACCTTC. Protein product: CASSSTRQGANYGYTF.

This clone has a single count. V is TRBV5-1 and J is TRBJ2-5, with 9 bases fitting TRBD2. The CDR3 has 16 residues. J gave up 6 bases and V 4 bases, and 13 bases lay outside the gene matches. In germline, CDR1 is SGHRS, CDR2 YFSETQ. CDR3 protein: CASSPLAGGPEKTQYF. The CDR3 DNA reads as TGCGCCAGCAGCCCGCTTGCGGGGGGGCCAGAGAAGACCCAGTACTTC. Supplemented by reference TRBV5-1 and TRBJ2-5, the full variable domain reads KAGVTQTPRYLIKTRGQQVTLSCSPISGHRSVSWYQQTPGQGLQFLFEYFSETQRNKGNFPGRFSGRQFSNSRSEMNVSTLELGDSALYLCASSPLAGGPEKTQYFGPGTRLLVL.

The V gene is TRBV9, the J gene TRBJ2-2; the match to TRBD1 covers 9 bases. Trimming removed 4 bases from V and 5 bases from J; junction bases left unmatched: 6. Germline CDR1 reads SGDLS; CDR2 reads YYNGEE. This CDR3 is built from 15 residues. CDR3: CASSSRDRETGELFF. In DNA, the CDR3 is TGTGCCAGCAGCTCCCGGGACAGGGAGACCGGGGAGCTGTTTTTT.

DNA of the CDR3: TGTGCCACCAGTCGTGCGGGGAACACAGATACGCAGTATTTT. It translates to CATSRAGNTDTQYF. This sequence joins TRBV24-1 and TRBJ2-3, with a tentative D call TRBD2 (6 bases). The CDR3 is 14 amino acids. Germline V gives CDR1 KGHDR, CDR2 SFDVKD. Trimming removed 6 bases from V and 2 bases from J, with 11 bases in between.

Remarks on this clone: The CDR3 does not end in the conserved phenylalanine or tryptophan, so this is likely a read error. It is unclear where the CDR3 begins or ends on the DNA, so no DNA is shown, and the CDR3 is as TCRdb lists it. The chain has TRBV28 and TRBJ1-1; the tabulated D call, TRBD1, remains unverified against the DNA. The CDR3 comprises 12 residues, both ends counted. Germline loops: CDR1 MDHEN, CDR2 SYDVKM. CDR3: CASSSSRDRPFM.

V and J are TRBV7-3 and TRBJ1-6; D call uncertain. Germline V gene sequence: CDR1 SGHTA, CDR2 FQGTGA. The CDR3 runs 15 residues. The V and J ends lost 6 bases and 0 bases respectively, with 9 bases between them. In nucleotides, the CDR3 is TGTGCCAGCAGTCCGGGTAGCTCCTATAATTCACCCCTCCACTTT. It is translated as CASSPGSSYNSPLHF.

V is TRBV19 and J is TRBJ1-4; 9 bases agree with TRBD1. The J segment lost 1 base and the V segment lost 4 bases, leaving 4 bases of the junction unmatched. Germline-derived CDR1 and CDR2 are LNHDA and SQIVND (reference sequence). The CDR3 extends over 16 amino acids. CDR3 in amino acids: CASSNGQGLTNEKLFF. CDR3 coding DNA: TGTGCCAGTAGTAACGGACAGGGGTTAACTAATGAAAAACTGTTTTTT.

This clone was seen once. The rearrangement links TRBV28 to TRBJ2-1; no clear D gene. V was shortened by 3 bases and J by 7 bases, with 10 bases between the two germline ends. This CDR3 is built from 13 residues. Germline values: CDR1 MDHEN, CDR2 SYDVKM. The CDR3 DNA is TGTGCCAGCAGTTTCTACCCCCGAAATGAGCAGTTCTTC. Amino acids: CASSFYPRNEQFF.

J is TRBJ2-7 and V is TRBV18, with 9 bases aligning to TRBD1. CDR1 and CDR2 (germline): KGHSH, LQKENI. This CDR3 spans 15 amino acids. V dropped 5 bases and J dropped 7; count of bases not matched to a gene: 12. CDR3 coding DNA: TGTGCCAGCTCAGCCACAGGGGGCCGGTCAGGGGAGCAGTACTTC. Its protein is CASSATGGRSGEQYF.

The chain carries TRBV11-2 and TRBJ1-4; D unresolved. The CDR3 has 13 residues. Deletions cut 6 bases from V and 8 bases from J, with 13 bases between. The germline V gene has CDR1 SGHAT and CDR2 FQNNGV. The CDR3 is CASRSIREEKLFF. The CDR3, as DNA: TGTGCCAGCAGATCAATCCGGGAGGAAAAACTGTTTTTT.

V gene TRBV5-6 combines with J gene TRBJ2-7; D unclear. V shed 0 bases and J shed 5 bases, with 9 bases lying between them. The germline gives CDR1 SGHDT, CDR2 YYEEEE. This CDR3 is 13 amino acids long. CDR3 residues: CASSLGRYHEQYF. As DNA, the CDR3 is TGTGCCAGCAGCTTGGGCAGGTACCACGAGCAGTACTTC.

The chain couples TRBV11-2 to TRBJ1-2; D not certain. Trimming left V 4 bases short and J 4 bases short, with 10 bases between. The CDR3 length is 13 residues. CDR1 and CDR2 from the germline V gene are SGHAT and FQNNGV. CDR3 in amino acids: CASSSSPFYGYTF. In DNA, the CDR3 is TGTGCCAGCAGCTCTAGTCCCTTCTATGGCTACACCTTC.

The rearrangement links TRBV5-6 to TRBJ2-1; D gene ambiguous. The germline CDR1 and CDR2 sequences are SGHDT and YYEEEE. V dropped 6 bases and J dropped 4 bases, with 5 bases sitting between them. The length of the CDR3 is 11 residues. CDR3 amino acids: CASIRYNEQFF. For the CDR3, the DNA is TGTGCCAGCATCCGGTACAATGAGCAGTTCTTC.

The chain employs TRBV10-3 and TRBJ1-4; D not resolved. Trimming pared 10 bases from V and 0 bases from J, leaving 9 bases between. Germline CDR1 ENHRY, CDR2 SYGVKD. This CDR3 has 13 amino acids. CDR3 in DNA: TGTGCCACCGCTTTAGCAACTAATGAAAAACTGTTTTTT. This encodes CATALATNEKLFF.

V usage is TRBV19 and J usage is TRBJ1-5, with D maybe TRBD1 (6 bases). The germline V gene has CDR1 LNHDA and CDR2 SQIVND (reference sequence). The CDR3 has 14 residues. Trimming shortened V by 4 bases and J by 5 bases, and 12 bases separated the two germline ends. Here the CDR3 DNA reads TGTGCCAGTAGTACTAGGGGGTTCGATCAGCCCCAGCATTTT. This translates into CASSTRGFDQPQHF.

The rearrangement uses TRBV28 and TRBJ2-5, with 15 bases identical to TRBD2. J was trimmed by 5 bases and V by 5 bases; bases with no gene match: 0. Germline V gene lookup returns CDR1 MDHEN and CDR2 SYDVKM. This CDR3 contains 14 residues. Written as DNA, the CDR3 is TGTGCCAGCAGTGGGACTAGCGGGGGGGAGACCCAGTACTTC. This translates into CASSGTSGGETQYF. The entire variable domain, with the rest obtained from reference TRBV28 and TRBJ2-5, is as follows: DVKVTQSSRYLVKRTGEKVFLECVQDMDHENMFWYRQDPGLGLRLIYFSYDVKMKEKGDIPEGYSVSREKKERFSLILESASTNQTSMYLCASSGTSGGETQYFGPGTRLLVL.

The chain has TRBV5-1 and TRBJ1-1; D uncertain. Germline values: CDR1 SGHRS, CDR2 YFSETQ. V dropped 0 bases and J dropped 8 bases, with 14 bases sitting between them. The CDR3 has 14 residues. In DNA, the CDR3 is TGCGCCAGCAGCTTGGAGGGCGGGAACGGGGAAGCTTTCTTT. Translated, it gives CASSLEGGNGEAFF.

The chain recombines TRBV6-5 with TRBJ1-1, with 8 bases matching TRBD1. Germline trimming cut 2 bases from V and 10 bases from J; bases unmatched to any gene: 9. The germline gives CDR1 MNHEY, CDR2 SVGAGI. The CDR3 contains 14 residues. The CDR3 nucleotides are TGTGCCAGCAGTTACACCCTACAGGGGGTTGGAGCTTTCTTT. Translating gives CASSYTLQGVGAFF.

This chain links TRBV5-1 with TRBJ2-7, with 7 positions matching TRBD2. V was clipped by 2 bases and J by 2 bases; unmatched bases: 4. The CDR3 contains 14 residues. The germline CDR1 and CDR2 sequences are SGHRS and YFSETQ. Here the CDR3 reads CASSLFLAAYEQYF. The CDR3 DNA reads TGCGCCAGCAGCTTATTCCTAGCGGCCTACGAGCAGTACTTC.

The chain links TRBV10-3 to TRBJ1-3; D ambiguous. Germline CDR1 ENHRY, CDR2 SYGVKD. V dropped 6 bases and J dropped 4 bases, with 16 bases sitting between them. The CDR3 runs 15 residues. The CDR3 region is CAISSGILGGNTIYF. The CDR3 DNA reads TGTGCCATCAGCTCGGGGATACTCGGCGGAAACACCATATATTTT.

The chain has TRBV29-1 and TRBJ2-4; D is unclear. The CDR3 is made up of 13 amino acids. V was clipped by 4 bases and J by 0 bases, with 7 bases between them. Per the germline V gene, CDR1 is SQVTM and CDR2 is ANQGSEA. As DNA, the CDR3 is TGCAGCGTTGCCCTACTAGCCAAAAACATTCAGTACTTC. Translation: CSVALLAKNIQYF.

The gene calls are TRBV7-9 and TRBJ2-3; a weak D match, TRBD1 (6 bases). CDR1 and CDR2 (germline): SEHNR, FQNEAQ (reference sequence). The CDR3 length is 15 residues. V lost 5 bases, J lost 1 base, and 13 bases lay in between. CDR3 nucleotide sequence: TGTGCCAGCAGCGCCCGGGACACTGGCACAGATACGCAGTATTTT. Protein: CASSARDTGTDTQYF.

The CDR3 nucleotides are TGCGCCAGCAGCTTGGCCGGTGGGAGAACCGGGGAGCTGTTTTTT. Protein: CASSLAGGRTGELFF. The chain recombines TRBV5-1 with TRBJ2-2; perhaps TRBD2 as D (5 bases). This CDR3 is built from 15 residues. Deletions cut 0 bases from V and 5 bases from J, with 11 bases between. CDR1 is SGHRS and CDR2 is YFSETQ in the germline V gene.